Listed below are T cell receptor beta chains from one sample, sequenced in a study of blood T cell repertoires in COVID-19. Profiled with immunoSEQ multiplex PCR; TCRdb holds only in-frame clones, not every one. The repertoire consists of 180,000 or so clones, with approximately 92% occurring once and the leading ten covering approximately 2.3%. Sequenced sample: PBMCs or T cells enriched from blood (not recorded which). Every receptor here comes from a woman in her thirties or forties with acute COVID-19. Each CDR3 is given with its conserved first and last residue. The D gene is left open where the match is weak.

J | D | V | length | CDR3 | DNA
TRBJ2-7 | TRBD2 | TRBV6-2/TRBV6-3 | 18 | CASSLSSGGTVMIGEQYF | TGTGCCAGCAGCCTGTCTAGCGGGGGGACGGTTATGATTGGCGAGCAGTACTTC
TRBJ2-5 | TRBD2 | TRBV15 | 16 | CATSLGLAGSQETQYF | TGTGCCACCAGTCTGGGACTAGCGGGGTCCCAAGAGACCCAGTACTTC
TRBJ2-7 | TRBD1 | TRBV2 | 14 | CASSEDRASYEQYF | TGTGCCAGCAGTGAGGACAGGGCCTCCTACGAGCAGTACTTC
TRBJ2-1 | TRBD2 | TRBV15 | 15 | CATSSRSGINNEQFF | TGTGCCACCAGCAGCCGTAGCGGGATAAACAATGAGCAGTTCTTC
TRBJ1-4 | TRBD1 | TRBV7-6 | 15 | CASSQGQGDYEKLFF | TGTGCCAGCAGCCAAGGACAGGGGGATTATGAAAAACTGTTTTTT
TRBJ2-3 | TRBD1 | TRBV12-3/TRBV12-4 | 13 | CASSSTGGDTQYF | TGTGCCAGCAGTAGTACAGGGGGAGATACGCAGTATTTT
TRBJ2-5 | TRBD2 | TRBV5-1 | 17 | CASSLDSSGALEETQYF | TGCGCCAGCAGCTTGGACTCTAGCGGGGCGCTTGAAGAGACCCAGTACTTC
TRBJ2-1 | TRBD2 | TRBV3-1/TRBV3-2 | 21 | CASSPPFTGGPFLSSYNEQFF | TGTGCCAGCAGCCCCCCTTTCACGGGAGGGCCTTTTTTGAGCTCCTACAATGAGCAGTTCTTC
TRBJ2-2 | - | TRBV29-1 | 13 | CSGTETNTGELFF | TGCAGCGGCACAGAGACGAACACCGGGGAGCTGTTTTTT
TRBJ2-3 | - | TRBV29-1 | 14 | CSVVGRSGTDTQYF | TGCAGCGTTGTTGGGCGTTCTGGCACAGATACGCAGTATTTT
TRBJ2-2 | - | TRBV7-3 | 16 | CASSSTRPGLTGELFF | TGTGCCAGCAGCTCAACCCGGCCAGGGCTTACCGGGGAGCTGTTTTTT
TRBJ2-1 | TRBD2 | TRBV24-1 | 17 | CATSGTTSGVSYNEQFF | TGTGCCACCAGTGGGACGACTAGCGGGGTTTCCTACAATGAGCAGTTCTTC
TRBJ2-2 | TRBD2 | TRBV28 | 15 | CASSGWSGGAGELFF | TGTGCCAGCAGTGGCTGGAGCGGGGGAGCCGGGGAGCTGTTTTTT
TRBJ1-6 | - | TRBV19 | 16 | CASRPLTQTENSPLHF | TGTGCCAGTAGACCATTGACTCAGACGGAGAATTCACCCCTCCACTTT
TRBJ2-2 | - | TRBV9 | 15 | CASSSNVGGTGELFF | TGTGCCAGCAGCTCGAACGTAGGGGGCACCGGGGAGCTGTTTTTT
TRBJ2-5 | TRBD1 | TRBV6-5 | 12 | CASSSQGETQYF | TGTGCCAGCAGTTCACAGGGGGAGACCCAGTACTTC